Listed here are 5 T cell receptor beta chains from one sample, sequenced in a study of T cell responses to AZD1222 COVID-19 vaccine. Some clones are missing from TCRdb's copy, which holds only in-frame ones; the method was immunoSEQ multiplex PCR. The sample includes 150,000 to 200,000 clones, just over 90% seen only once; the top ten take 2.6%. The material sequenced was peripheral blood, taken on day 0 of AZD1222 vaccination. The receptors derive from an adult in good health.

The chain has TRBV19 and TRBJ2-1, with D tentatively TRBD2 (7 bases). Germline CDR1 is LNHDA and CDR2 is SQIVND (reference sequence). The CDR3 is 17 amino acids. Trimming shortened V by 3 bases and J by 6 bases, and 21 bases separated the two germline ends. The CDR3 sequence is CASSIGGGRSPRNEQFF. CDR3 sequence (DNA): TGTGCCAGTAGTATTGGGGGCGGGAGATCCCCGCGCAATGAGCAGTTCTTC.

The gene calls are TRBV10-1 and TRBJ1-6; a possible D gene is TRBD1 (6 bases). V was trimmed by 2 bases and J by 11 bases, leaving 13 bases between them. Germline lookup yields CDR1 WNHNN and CDR2 SYGVQD (reference sequence). The CDR3 length is 14 residues. CDR3 in amino acids: CASSEGRGTTPLHF. Here the CDR3 DNA reads TGCGCCAGCAGTGAGGGCAGGGGTACGACACCCCTCCACTTT.

The chain carries TRBV6-5 and TRBJ2-7; TRBD1 aligns across 9 bases. Trimming at V came to 4 bases and at J to 4 bases, leaving 8 bases not matched to a gene. CDR1 and CDR2 from the germline V gene are MNHEY and SVGAGI. The CDR3 has 15 residues. CDR3 amino acids: CASSWGQGSPYEQYF. In nucleotides, the CDR3 is TGTGCCAGCAGTTGGGGACAGGGCAGCCCTTACGAGCAGTACTTC.

This clone was detected many times. The J gene is TRBJ2-2, the V gene TRBV6-4, with D possibly matching TRBD1 (5 bases). Per germline, CDR1 MRHNA and CDR2 SNTAGT. V lost 2 bases to trimming and J lost 2 bases, with 6 bases between them. The CDR3 is 14 residues long. CDR3 sequence: CASSDQGNTGELFF. The CDR3 DNA follows: TGTGCCAGCAGTGACCAGGGAAACACCGGGGAGCTGTTTTTT.

The chain links TRBV19 to TRBJ1-2, with a possible D match to TRBD1 (6 bases). The ends were cut back, 7 bases at V and 7 bases at J, with 22 bases in the middle. Germline V lookup: CDR1 LNHDA, CDR2 SQIVND (reference sequence). This CDR3 contains 15 residues. The CDR3 loop reads CASILRMGALGGYTF. Here the CDR3 DNA reads TGTGCCAGTATCCTCCGAATGGGGGCCCTCGGTGGCTACACCTTC.